The 25 T cell receptor beta chains below come from one sample, sequenced in a study of blood T cell repertoires in COVID-19. Data came from immunoSEQ multiplex PCR; TCRdb stores just in-frame clones and leaves some out. The data contain over 200,000 clones, 80% to 90% of them seen just once; the ten biggest clones take up 15% to 19%. Sequenced input: PBMCs or T cells enriched from blood (not recorded which). The receptors here all came from a young man who had recovered from COVID-19.

This chain connects TRBV20-1 to TRBJ1-1; D uncertain. Deletions cut 6 bases from V and 12 bases from J, with 17 bases between. Per the germline V gene, CDR1 is DFQATT and CDR2 is SNEGSKA (reference sequence). This CDR3 has 11 residues. The DNA for the CDR3 is TGCAGTGCCCAGGCCAGGTTTGTGTCTTTCTTT. The encoded protein is CSAQARFVSFF.

This clone was seen only a few times. The chain carries TRBV15 and TRBJ2-7, with 7 bases aligning to TRBD1. Germline V gene sequence: CDR1 LNHNV, CDR2 YYDKDF (reference sequence). The trim removed 5 bases at V and 0 bases at J, leaving 4 bases unmatched. The CDR3 is 14 amino acids. The DNA for the CDR3 is TGTGCCACCAGCGGCGACAGGGTCTCCTACGAGCAGTACTTC. Its protein is CATSGDRVSYEQYF.

The chain joins TRBV7-8 to TRBJ2-1; 14 nucleotides line up with TRBD2. The CDR3 sequence is 19 residues long. Looked up from germline, CDR1 is SGHVS and CDR2 is FQNEAQ. With 5 bases clipped from V and 2 bases from J, the junction kept 11 bases outside the gene matches. The CDR3 is CASSQKGLAGAGPYNEQFF. The CDR3 DNA sequence: TGTGCCAGCAGCCAGAAGGGACTAGCGGGAGCGGGCCCCTACAATGAGCAGTTCTTC. Looking up the rest from reference TRBV7-8 and TRBJ2-1 gives the full variable domain: GAGVSQSPRYKVAKRGQDVALRCDPISGHVSLFWYQQALGQGPEFLTYFQNEAQLDKSGLPSDRFFAERPEGSVSTLKIQRTQQEDSAVYLCASSQKGLAGAGPYNEQFFGPGTRLTVL.

The CDR3 coding sequence is TGCGCCAGCAGCCAAGGACTAGCGACGGAAGAGACCCAGTACTTC. It translates to CASSQGLATEETQYF. The chain combines TRBV4-1 with TRBJ2-5; 8 nucleotides line up with TRBD2. CDR3 length equals 15 residues. In germline, CDR1 is MGHRA, CDR2 YSYEKL. Losses at the gene ends were 1 base for V and 3 bases for J; bases not matched to a gene: 4.

This sequence joins TRBV5-1 and TRBJ2-1, with D possibly matching TRBD2 (6 bases). Per the germline V gene, CDR1 is SGHRS and CDR2 is YFSETQ. Trimming took 7 bases from V and 6 from J, leaving 11 bases between them. The CDR3 has 12 residues. CDR3 DNA: TGCGCCAGCGGCGGGACCCTCAATGAGCAGTTCTTC. Amino acids: CASGGTLNEQFF.

This clone has more than one count but fewer than ten. The rearrangement uses TRBV3-1 (or the pseudogene TRBV3-2) and TRBJ1-2; 12 bases line up with TRBD1. Unmatched junction bases numbered 13, after V lost 3 bases and J lost 8 bases. In germline, CDR1 is LGHDT, CDR2 YNNKEL (reference sequence). The CDR3 runs to 17 residues. The CDR3 reads CASSHLGGTGGARGYTF. In DNA, the CDR3 is TGTGCCAGCAGCCACCTGGGAGGGACAGGGGGCGCGAGGGGCTACACCTTC.

The genes are TRBV10-1 and TRBJ2-3, with D possibly TRBD2 on 6 matching bases. CDR3 length: 13 amino acids. Germline V gene lookup returns CDR1 WNHNN and CDR2 SYGVQD (reference sequence). The V gene lost 8 bases and the J gene lost 0 bases, with 9 bases spanning the gap. The CDR3 nucleotides read TGCGCCAGCGGGGGGACTAGCACAGATACGCAGTATTTT. Encoded protein: CASGGTSTDTQYF.

This chain links TRBV18 with TRBJ2-7; weak D call: TRBD1 (6 bases). From germline, CDR1 is KGHSH and CDR2 LQKENI. Deletions cut 5 bases from V and 7 bases from J, with 12 bases between. CDR3 size: 12 residues. The CDR3 bases are TGTGCCAGCTCAACAGGGTCGCGAGAGCAGTACTTC. Translated, it gives CASSTGSREQYF.

The chain recombines TRBV19 with TRBJ2-7; possible D gene TRBD1, 5 bases. Deletions cut 3 bases from V and 7 bases from J, with 13 bases between. From germline, CDR1 is LNHDA and CDR2 SQIVND (reference sequence). The CDR3 is made up of 13 amino acids. The CDR3 DNA sequence: TGTGCCAGTAGTATGACAAGGACACAAGAGCAGTACTTC. Protein product: CASSMTRTQEQYF.

The CDR3 reads CASSYLRGEAFF. CDR3 sequence (DNA): TGTGCCAGCAGTTACCTCAGGGGTGAAGCTTTCTTT. J is TRBJ1-1 and V is TRBV6-5; a weak D match, TRBD1 (6 bases). The germline CDR1 and CDR2 sequences are MNHEY and SVGAGI. The length of the CDR3 is 12 residues. The ends were cut back, 2 bases at V and 7 bases at J, with 8 bases in the middle.

V usage is TRBV5-1 and J usage is TRBJ2-3; 9 nucleotides agree with TRBD2. Trimming removed 2 bases from V and 0 bases from J; junction bases left unmatched: 13. Germline CDR1 is SGHRS and CDR2 is YFSETQ. CDR3 size: 19 residues. In nucleotides, the CDR3 is TGCGCCAGCAGCTTTTCCAGCGGGGGGCGGGGGCTAAGCACAGATACGCAGTATTTT. This codes for CASSFSSGGRGLSTDTQYF.

J is TRBJ1-1 and V is TRBV5-4; TRBD1 is a possible D gene (5 bases). CDR1 SGHNT and CDR2 YYREEE come from the germline V gene (reference sequence). The ends were cut back, 2 bases at V and 2 bases at J, with 13 bases in the middle. The CDR3 extends over 15 amino acids. The DNA for the CDR3 is TGTGCCAGCAGCTTAATGGGGGGTGACAACACTGAAGCTTTCTTT. Amino acids: CASSLMGGDNTEAFF.

This chain uses TRBV4-1 with TRBJ1-1; D is perhaps TRBD1 (5 bases). Germline loops: CDR1 MGHRA, CDR2 YSYEKL. The length of the CDR3 is 16 residues. V shed 4 bases and J shed 0 bases, with 15 bases lying between them. CDR3 sequence reads: CASSPGGIAMNTEAFF. In DNA form, the CDR3 reads TGCGCCAGCAGCCCTGGGGGGATAGCAATGAACACTGAAGCTTTCTTT.

The CDR3 bases are TGCGCCAGCAGCAAGGGACTAGCGGGAGCCGGGGAGCAGTTCTTC. This gives the protein CASSKGLAGAGEQFF. V usage is TRBV10-1 and J usage is TRBJ2-1; TRBD2 matches at 14 bases. Germline V lookup: CDR1 WNHNN, CDR2 SYGVQD (reference sequence). V was clipped by 6 bases and J by 10 bases; unmatched bases: 8. The CDR3 spans 15 residues.

This chain connects TRBV19 to TRBJ2-3; tentatively, D is TRBD1 (5 bases). CDR3 length: 14 amino acids. Per germline, CDR1 LNHDA and CDR2 SQIVND (reference sequence). Trimming shortened V by 0 bases and J by 1 base, and 5 bases separated the two germline ends. DNA for the CDR3: TGTGCCAGTAGTATAGACAGGGGCACAGATACGCAGTATTTT. Its protein product is CASSIDRGTDTQYF.

The V call is TRBV19, the J call TRBJ1-1; D is unclear. CDR1 and CDR2 (germline): LNHDA, SQIVND (reference sequence). This CDR3 region has 14 residues. Trimming shortened V by 6 bases and J by 6 bases, and 17 bases separated the two germline ends. This chain's CDR3 is CASSSQAGSSEAFF. In DNA, the CDR3 is TGTGCCAGTAGCTCCCAGGCGGGTTCCTCTGAAGCTTTCTTT.

This clone appeared a few times. The CDR3 coding sequence is TGTGCCAGCAGCCCCTCGGGCGGGGGAGACACCGGGGAGCTGTTTTTT. It is translated as CASSPSGGGDTGELFF. The rearrangement links TRBV25-1 to TRBJ2-2, with 7 bases that match TRBD2. Germline-derived CDR1 and CDR2 are MGHDK and SYGVNS. The CDR3 is made up of 16 amino acids. J lost 3 bases, V lost 6 bases, and 10 bases had no gene match.

The chain carries TRBV27 and TRBJ1-2; 7 bases match TRBD1. This CDR3 spans 16 amino acids. Germline V gene data show CDR1 as MNHEY and CDR2 as SMNVEV (reference sequence). J gave up 4 bases and V 8 bases, and 16 bases lay outside the gene matches. The CDR3 sequence: CASSSLLGGVSYGYTF. The CDR3 DNA sequence: TGTGCCAGCTCTTCACTCTTAGGGGGCGTTAGCTATGGCTACACCTTC.

The V and J genes are TRBV7-6 and TRBJ2-7; a weak D match, TRBD2 (5 bases). Germline V lookup: CDR1 SGHVS, CDR2 FNYEAQ. V was pared by 3 bases and J by 5 bases, with 20 bases between. The CDR3 runs to 16 residues. The CDR3 spells CASSFRLAVTFDEQYF. In nucleotides, the CDR3 is TGTGCCAGCAGCTTCAGGCTAGCCGTAACCTTTGACGAGCAGTACTTC. The entire variable domain, with the rest obtained from reference TRBV7-6 and TRBJ2-7, is as follows: GAGVSQSPRYKVTKRGQDVALRCDPISGHVSLYWYRQALGQGPEFLTYFNYEAQQDKSGLPNDRFSAERPEGSISTLTIQRTEQRDSAMYRCASSFRLAVTFDEQYFGPGTRLTVT.

J is TRBJ1-2 and V is TRBV6-5; TRBD1 matches at 11 bases. After removal of 0 bases from V and 3 bases from J, the junction contained 3 bases not matched to a gene. The CDR3 runs to 16 residues. Germline CDR1 and CDR2: MNHEY and SVGAGI. CDR3 sequence reads: CASSYSGTGGHYGYTF. The DNA of the CDR3 is TGTGCCAGCAGTTACTCCGGGACAGGGGGACACTATGGCTACACCTTC.

The CDR3 reads CASSLAGGSKNIQYF. In DNA, the CDR3 is TGTGCCAGCAGCTTGGCGGGGGGTTCCAAAAACATTCAGTACTTC. This chain links TRBV5-4 with TRBJ2-4; TRBD2 matches at 7 bases. J gave up 2 bases and V 0 bases, and 2 bases lay outside the gene matches. CDR3 length equals 15 residues. The germline V gene encodes CDR1 SGHNT and CDR2 YYREEE (reference sequence).

The V call is TRBV2, the J call TRBJ1-2; weak D call: TRBD1 (6 bases). Per the germline V gene, CDR1 is SNHLY and CDR2 is FYNNEI. The CDR3 length is 19 residues. Trimming cost V 1 base and J 1 base, with 22 bases left between them. As DNA, the CDR3 is TGTGCCAGCAGTGAAGTGCGGGGGGCGCGGGTCCGTCTTAACTATGGCTACACCTTC. Its translation is CASSEVRGARVRLNYGYTF.

The chain is built from TRBV5-4 and TRBJ1-1; D unresolved. Trimming cost V 3 bases and J 6 bases, with 12 bases left between them. The CDR3 has 13 amino acids. Germline-derived CDR1 and CDR2 are SGHNT and YYREEE (reference sequence). Written as DNA, the CDR3 is TGTGCCAGCAGCTCGCCTGGCACCTCTGAAGCTTTCTTT. The encoded protein is CASSSPGTSEAFF.

This clone was found a few times. The chain carries TRBV28 and TRBJ2-7; 9 nucleotides agree with TRBD2. With V trimmed by 5 bases and J by 0 bases, 5 bases remained unmatched. The CDR3 contains 15 residues. CDR1 is MDHEN, CDR2 SYDVKM, per germline. As DNA, the CDR3 is TGTGCCAGCAGTCCGGGACTAGCCAACTCCTACGAGCAGTACTTC. The encoded protein is CASSPGLANSYEQYF.

The chain has TRBV7-9 and TRBJ2-1, with a weak D call TRBD2 (6 bases). The V and J ends lost 2 bases and 0 bases respectively, with 17 bases between them. The CDR3 has 18 residues. In germline, CDR1 is SEHNR, CDR2 FQNEAQ (reference sequence). In nucleotides, the CDR3 is TGTGCCAGCAGCTTAAGTTTGGCTAGCGCCAGCTCCTACAATGAGCAGTTCTTC. This codes for CASSLSLASASSYNEQFF.